The 20 T cell receptor beta chains reported below all come from one sample, sequenced in a study of T-cell reconstitution after alpha-beta-depleted transplantation in children. TCRbeta library preparation incorporated unique molecular identifiers. TCRdb re-analysed the PCR reads in MiXCR, keeping a single row per CDR3 protein. This sample yields 210,000 or so distinct CDR3 sequences, of which about 9.2% are seen a single time; approximately 6.2% belongs to the top ten. The specimen comprised PBMCs from the stem cell graft donor, sampled from the stem cell graft. Every receptor here comes from a human donor who donated a stem cell graft to a child with acute lymphoblastic leukemia.

The sample holds many counts of this clonotype. For the CDR3, the DNA is TGTGCCAGCAGCCAAGATCTCGTCCAAGAGACCCAGTACTTC. Protein: CASSQDLVQETQYF. The genes are TRBV3-1 and TRBJ2-5; D gene unclear. V shed 0 bases and J shed 1 base, with 6 bases lying between them. Germline values: CDR1 LGHDT, CDR2 YNNKEL (reference sequence). The CDR3 extends over 14 amino acids.

The V call is TRBV7-9, the J call TRBJ2-7; D is undetermined. Germline CDR1 and CDR2: SEHNR and FQNEAQ (reference sequence). Trimming stripped 5 bases from V and 6 bases from J, with 17 bases between. The CDR3 runs 14 residues. CDR3 DNA sequence: TGTGCCAGCAGCCTTGACGGACCTCTAGGCGAGCAGTACTTC. This codes for CASSLDGPLGEQYF. The whole variable domain, remainder taken from reference TRBV7-9 and TRBJ2-7, is DTGVSQNPRHKITKRGQNVTFRCDPISEHNRLYWYRQTLGQGPEFLTYFQNEAQLEKSRLLSDRFSAERPKGSFSTLEIQRTEQGDSAMYLCASSLDGPLGEQYFGPGTRLTVT.

This clonotype was seen only a few times. CDR3 region: CASTTGTTQNTGELFF. For the CDR3, the DNA is TGTGCCAGCACCACCGGGACAACCCAGAACACCGGGGAGCTGTTTTTT. The rearrangement uses TRBV12-3 or TRBV12-4 and TRBJ2-2, with a weak D call TRBD1 (6 bases). V lost 7 bases and J lost 1, with 16 bases in between. This CDR3 is built from 16 residues.

V and J are TRBV7-2 and TRBJ2-5; D is uncertain. CDR1 is SGHTA and CDR2 is FQGNSA in the germline V gene. The CDR3 sequence is 12 residues long. Between the trimmed V and J ends, which lost 8 bases and 5 bases, there was a span of 12 bases. The CDR3 is CASGERFETQYF. The CDR3, as DNA: TGTGCCAGCGGCGAGAGGTTCGAGACCCAGTACTTC.

The chain uses TRBV5-1 and TRBJ2-1; 13 nucleotides agree with TRBD2. Unmatched junction bases numbered 3, after V lost 4 bases and J lost 5 bases. The CDR3 runs to 15 residues. The V gene's germline CDR1 is SGHRS and CDR2 YFSETQ. CDR3 DNA sequence: TGCGCCAGCAGCGCCGGGACTAGCGGGGACAATGAGCAGTTCTTC. As protein: CASSAGTSGDNEQFF.

The chain carries TRBV27 and TRBJ1-2; D remains unclear. The CDR3 is 13 residues long. V was shortened by 5 bases and J by 0 bases, with 7 bases between the two germline ends. Germline values: CDR1 MNHEY, CDR2 SMNVEV (reference sequence). The CDR3 is CASSSQANYGYTF. CDR3 nucleotide sequence: TGTGCCAGCAGTAGCCAGGCTAACTATGGCTACACCTTC.

As for this clonotype: A read error may explain this, as a much larger clone is one base away. This rearrangement joins TRBV10-1 to TRBJ2-2; perhaps TRBD1 as D (5 bases). Per germline, CDR1 WNHNN and CDR2 SYGVQD (reference sequence). This CDR3 spans 14 amino acids. CDR3 region: CSSSGHTNTGELFF. CDR3 DNA sequence: TGCTCCAGCAGTGGACACACGAACACCGGGGAGCTGTTTTTT.

V is TRBV6-2 or TRBV6-3 and J is TRBJ2-1; no reliable D call. Germline assignment: CDR1 MNHEY and CDR2 SVGEGT. V lost 4 bases and J lost 8, with 12 bases in between. This CDR3 has 13 amino acids. CDR3 residues: CASSLSPDHEQFF. CDR3 DNA sequence: TGTGCCAGCAGTTTAAGCCCGGACCATGAGCAGTTCTTC.

In its sample, this clonotype was seen a few times. This rearrangement joins TRBV5-1 to TRBJ2-6; D might be TRBD1 (5 bases). Per germline, CDR1 SGHRS and CDR2 YFSETQ. Trimming stripped 0 bases from V and 0 bases from J, with 19 bases between. The CDR3 totals 20 residues. In DNA form, the CDR3 reads TGCGCCAGCAGCTTGGCGAATCCCCTACAGGCCCTCTCTGGGGCCAACGTCCTGACTTTC. It is translated as CASSLANPLQALSGANVLTF.

The table lists this clonotype with many counts. This chain connects TRBV2 to TRBJ2-7; weak D call: TRBD1 (5 bases). V lost 1 base and J 0 bases, leaving 10 bases between the germline ends. The CDR3 is 15 amino acids. Germline V CDR1 and CDR2: SNHLY, FYNNEI. The DNA of the CDR3 is TGTGCCAGCAGTGAAGACAGGCCCCGCTCCTACGAGCAGTACTTC. Its protein product is CASSEDRPRSYEQYF. Full variable domain (rest looked up from reference TRBV2 and TRBJ2-7): EPEVTQTPSHQVTQMGQEVILRCVPISNHLYFYWYRQILGQKVEFLVSFYNNEISEKSEIFDDQFSVERPDGSNFTLKIRSTKLEDSAMYFCASSEDRPRSYEQYFGPGTRLTVT.

This clonotype was recorded many times. The chain has TRBV27 and TRBJ1-1, with 9 bases fitting TRBD1. V lost 2 bases and J lost 3; bases outside the gene matches: 1. CDR1 and CDR2 from the germline V gene are MNHEY and SMNVEV (reference sequence). The CDR3 is made up of 14 amino acids. The CDR3 DNA is TGTGCCAGCAGTTTAAACAGGGGGCACACTGAAGCTTTCTTT. This sequence encodes CASSLNRGHTEAFF.

This clonotype has a count of ten or more. The genes are TRBV20-1 and TRBJ2-1; TRBD2 matches at 13 bases. Germline loops: CDR1 DFQATT, CDR2 SNEGSKA (reference sequence). The length of the CDR3 is 16 residues. Trimming removed 0 bases from V and 7 bases from J; junction bases left unmatched: 6. In DNA, the CDR3 is TGCAGTGCTAGAGATTTTAAGGGACTAGCGGGAAATGAGCAGTTCTTC. Residues: CSARDFKGLAGNEQFF.

This chain links TRBV20-1 with TRBJ2-7; the D gene is possibly TRBD2 (5 bases). Germline V CDR1 and CDR2: DFQATT, SNEGSKA (reference sequence). CDR3 length: 16 residues. The V end lost 4 bases, the J end lost 0 bases, and 19 bases lay between the germline ends. CDR3 amino acids: CSATEPEVWSSYEQYF. For the CDR3, the DNA is TGCAGTGCTACAGAACCGGAGGTTTGGAGCTCCTACGAGCAGTACTTC.

V and J are TRBV5-1 and TRBJ2-1; D is undetermined. In germline, CDR1 is SGHRS, CDR2 YFSETQ. Trimming cost V 2 bases and J 5 bases, with 14 bases left between them. CDR3 length: 15 residues. The CDR3 nucleotides read TGCGCCAGCAGCTTTCTTCCGGGTGTTGACAATGAGCAGTTCTTC. Residues: CASSFLPGVDNEQFF.

This clonotype was observed a handful of times. The J gene is TRBJ2-7, the V gene TRBV7-2, with 8 bases aligning to TRBD1. CDR1 and CDR2 (germline): SGHTA, FQGNSA. The trim removed 7 bases at V and 0 bases at J, leaving 11 bases unmatched. This CDR3 spans 16 amino acids. The CDR3 protein is CASNDPGQGSSYEQYF. Here the CDR3 DNA reads TGTGCCAGCAACGACCCAGGACAGGGAAGCTCCTACGAGCAGTACTTC.

This chain joins TRBV12-3 or TRBV12-4 and TRBJ2-6; D is ambiguous. The CDR3 totals 13 residues. Trimming took off 3 bases at V and 4 bases at J, with 4 bases between the two ends. The chain's CDR3 is CASSLLGANVLTF. The DNA of the CDR3 is TGTGCCAGCAGTTTGTTAGGGGCCAACGTCCTGACTTTC.

The table lists this clonotype with many counts. The rearrangement uses TRBV11-2 and TRBJ2-3, with TRBD2 identical over 8 bases. The CDR3 runs 17 residues. Looked up from germline, CDR1 is SGHAT and CDR2 is FQNNGV. V dropped 4 bases and J dropped 1; count of bases not matched to a gene: 10. The CDR3 bases are TGTGCCAGCAGCTCCCTCCTCGGACTAGCAGGCACAGATACGCAGTATTTT. This codes for CASSSLLGLAGTDTQYF.

The CDR3 here is CASSQAGSNSPLHF. DNA of the CDR3: TGCGCCAGCAGCCAAGCCGGGAGTAATTCACCCCTCCACTTT. V usage is TRBV4-1 and J usage is TRBJ1-6; D remains ambiguous. Trimming shortened V by 1 base and J by 6 bases, and 7 bases separated the two germline ends. CDR1 is MGHRA, CDR2 YSYEKL, per germline. This CDR3 is built from 14 residues.

This chain joins TRBV5-1 and TRBJ2-3, with D tentatively TRBD1 or TRBD2 (5 bases each). Germline assignment: CDR1 SGHRS and CDR2 YFSETQ. Trimming took 3 bases from V and 7 from J, leaving 18 bases between them. CDR3 size: 15 residues. The CDR3 loop is CASSYGSNQGHTQYF. The CDR3 DNA sequence: TGCGCCAGCAGCTATGGCTCTAATCAGGGACATACGCAGTATTTT.

This clonotype was seen more than once but under ten times. V and J are TRBV11-2 and TRBJ2-5; D is perhaps TRBD2 (6 bases). The CDR3 is made up of 16 amino acids. V lost 3 bases and J lost 5, with 19 bases in between. Germline-derived CDR1 and CDR2 are SGHAT and FQNNGV. This CDR3 reads CASSFRASAVLETQYF. The CDR3 DNA follows: TGTGCCAGCAGCTTCAGGGCTAGCGCGGTTCTTGAGACCCAGTACTTC.